The clone carrying this T cell receptor (beta chain) was seen a few times. Its cognate antigen is unknown. The CDR3 loop spans 13 amino acids. With 5 bases removed from V and 6 bases from J, the gap between germline ends came to 11 bases. The data stem from a study of identical twins. Study-wide points: Excess low generation probability was seen in twin-shared out-of-frame alpha sequences. Conclusions leaned on cross-sectional statistical analysis and did not track the same donors over time.

MiXCR, applied by TCRdb to the 5' RACE reads, yields one record per CDR3 protein. The table has roughly 770,000 distinct CDR3 sequences, approximately 18% seen once. The sample also formed part of further work on T cells expressing NK-cell markers. That investigation notes: Investigators obtained TCR beta repertoires from sorted CD3+CD56+NKG2C+, CD3+CD56+NKG2C- and CD3+CD56-NKG2C+ T cells. The study found these clonotypes also leading the CD3+CD56-NKG2C+ fraction in four donors.

The source of this sequence is a woman between 18 and 30 years old in good health. This sequence joins TRBV12-3 or TRBV12-4 and TRBJ1-5, with a possible D match to TRBD1 (5 bases). Specimen: PBMCs. CDR3 amino acids: CASSQGESQPQHF. The CDR3 DNA reads as TGTGCCAGCAGTCAAGGGGAGAGTCAGCCCCAGCATTTT.